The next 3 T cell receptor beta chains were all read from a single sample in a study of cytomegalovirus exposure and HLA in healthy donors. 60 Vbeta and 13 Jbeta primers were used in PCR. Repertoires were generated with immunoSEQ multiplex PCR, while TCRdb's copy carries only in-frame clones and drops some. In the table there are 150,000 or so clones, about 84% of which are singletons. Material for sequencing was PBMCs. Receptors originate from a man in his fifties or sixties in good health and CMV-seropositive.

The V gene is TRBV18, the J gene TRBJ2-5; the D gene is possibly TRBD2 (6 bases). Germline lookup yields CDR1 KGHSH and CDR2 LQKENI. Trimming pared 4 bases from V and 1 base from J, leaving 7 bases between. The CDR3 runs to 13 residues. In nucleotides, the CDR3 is TGTGCCAGCTCACAGACTAGCCAAGAGACCCAGTACTTC. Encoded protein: CASSQTSQETQYF.

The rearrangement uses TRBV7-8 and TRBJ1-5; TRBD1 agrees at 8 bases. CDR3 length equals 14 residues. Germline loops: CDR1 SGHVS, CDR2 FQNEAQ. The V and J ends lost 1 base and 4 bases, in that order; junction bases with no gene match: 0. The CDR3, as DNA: TGTGCCAGCAGCTTAGACAGGGGGAATCAGCCCCAGCATTTT. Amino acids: CASSLDRGNQPQHF.

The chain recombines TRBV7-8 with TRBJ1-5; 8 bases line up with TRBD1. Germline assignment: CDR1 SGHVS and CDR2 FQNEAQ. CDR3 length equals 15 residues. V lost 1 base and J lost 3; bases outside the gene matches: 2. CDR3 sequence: CASSLGTGYNQPQHF. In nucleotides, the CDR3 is TGTGCCAGCAGCTTAGGGACAGGGTACAATCAGCCCCAGCATTTT.